This is a list of T cell receptor beta chains from one sample in a study of control samples from healthy donors and cancer patients. Sequenced by immunoSEQ multiplex PCR; TCRdb stores in-frame clones only, minus some. The sample has approximately 87,000 clones; 90% to 95% are singletons. Sequenced sample: blood. The receptors were sampled from a middle-aged man in good health. CDR3s include the opening cysteine and the closing phenylalanine or tryptophan. Fields, in order: D gene, CDR3 length, J gene, clone size, V gene, CDR3 DNA, CDR3 protein. The D gene is left open where the match is weak. Size is omitted from some rows. Given values are once, few, many or a class for expanded clones.

NA 15 TRBJ1-2 NA TRBV5-6 TGTGCCAGCAGCTTGGGTCCGTCCTCTAACTATGGCTACACCTTC CASSLGPSSNYGYTF
NA 15 TRBJ1-4 NA TRBV27 TGTGCCAGCAGCTCTCGGGTCGCCATTAATGAAAAACTGTTTTTT CASSSRVAINEKLFF
NA 11 TRBJ1-1 NA TRBV5-6 TGTGCCAGCAGTCGTAACACTGAAGCTTTCTTT CASSRNTEAFF
NA 14 TRBJ1-4 NA TRBV7-9 TGTGCCAGCAGTCGCCGGGGGGATAATGAAAAACTGTTTTTT CASSRRGDNEKLFF
NA 13 TRBJ2-5 NA TRBV7-2 TGTGCCAGCAGCTTCCGGATGACAGAGCTCCAGTACTTC CASSFRMTELQYF
NA 13 TRBJ2-5 NA TRBV10-3 TGTGCCATCAGTGCCGGGACCCAAGAGACCCAGTACTTC CAISAGTQETQYF
NA 14 TRBJ1-5 NA TRBV6-6 TGTGCCAGCAAAAAGGACATGGGGAATCAGCCCCAGCATTTT CASKKDMGNQPQHF
NA 15 TRBJ1-4 NA TRBV5-1 TGCGCCAGCAGCTGGACCAGGGCAACTAATGAAAAACTGTTTTTT CASSWTRATNEKLFF
NA 13 TRBJ1-1 once TRBV30 TGTGCCCTCTCGACAGGCTGGAACACTGAAGCTTTCTTT CALSTGWNTEAFF
NA 17 TRBJ2-7 NA TRBV2 TGTGCCAGCACCCATGGAACGGGGGCCCCGAGCTCCTACGAGCAGTACTTC CASTHGTGAPSSYEQYF
NA 12 TRBJ2-3 NA TRBV6-2/TRBV6-3 TGTGCCAGCAGTCCCGCCACAGATACGCAGTATTTT CASSPATDTQYF
NA 13 TRBJ2-4 NA TRBV12-3/TRBV12-4 TGTGCCAGCAGTTCAATTTCCGGGACGCAGATTTACTTC CASSSISGTQIYF
NA 15 TRBJ1-1 NA TRBV7-2 TGTGCCAGCAGCGGCGGGTCGGGGAAGGGGACTGAAGCTTTCTTT CASSGGSGKGTEAFF
NA 13 TRBJ1-4 NA TRBV27 TGTGCCAGTCGGACGGGGGGCGTCGAAAAACTGTTTTTT CASRTGGVEKLFF
NA 15 TRBJ2-5 NA TRBV5-8 TGTGCCAGCAGCTTGGCGGGGCTGCTAAGGGAGACCCAGTACTTC CASSLAGLLRETQYF
NA 11 TRBJ1-1 NA TRBV14 TGTGCCAGCAGCGGGGGCCAGATCGCTTTCTTT CASSGGQIAFF
NA 14 TRBJ1-2 NA TRBV4-3 TGCGCCAGCAGCCAAGATCGGGACACCCATGGCTACACCTTC CASSQDRDTHGYTF
NA 14 TRBJ1-2 once TRBV2 TGTGCCACTCGCCGAATGAAAGGGGACTATGGCTACACCTTC CATRRMKGDYGYTF
TRBD1 14 TRBJ1-2 NA TRBV30 TGTGCCTGGAGTGCTCAGGGGGCCAGCTATGGCTACACCTTC CAWSAQGASYGYTF
NA 11 TRBJ1-1 NA TRBV6-6 TGTGCCAGCCTCCGGGGCACTGAAGCTTTCTTT CASLRGTEAFF
NA 15 TRBJ2-1 NA TRBV7-2 TGTGCCAGCAGCTTAGTAAGGAGCGGATACAATGAGCAGTTCTTC CASSLVRSGYNEQFF
NA 15 TRBJ1-2 NA TRBV5-6 TGTGCCAGCAGCTGGGGGACGGATCAGAACTATGGCTACACCTTC CASSWGTDQNYGYTF
TRBD1 14 TRBJ1-1 NA TRBV11-2 TGTGCCAGCAGCTTTCCAGGGGGAGACACTGAAGCTTTCTTT CASSFPGGDTEAFF
TRBD2 14 TRBJ2-7 once TRBV30 TGTGCCTGGACGACTAGCGGGGCCACCTACGAGCAGTACTTC CAWTTSGATYEQYF
TRBD1 14 TRBJ1-1 NA TRBV6-4 TGTGCCAGCAGTGATAACAGGGGGAACACTGAAGCTTTCTTT CASSDNRGNTEAFF
NA 15 TRBJ2-7 NA TRBV7-2 TGTGCCAGCAGCTTAGGAACGGGGGCCCTCAACGAGCAGTACTTC CASSLGTGALNEQYF
NA 15 TRBJ1-4 NA TRBV11-2 TGTGCCAGCAGCTTACGGGGACTCACTAATGAAAAACTGTTTTTT CASSLRGLTNEKLFF
NA 12 TRBJ1-5 NA TRBV3-1/TRBV3-2 TGTGCCAGCAGCGCCAGTAATCAGCCCCAGCATTTT CASSASNQPQHF
NA 13 TRBJ1-2 NA TRBV24-1 TGTGCCACCAGTGATGGACACAACTATGGCTACACCTTC CATSDGHNYGYTF